The clone carrying this TCR beta chain was picked up a small number of times. These data originate in a study of blood T cell repertoires in COVID-19. Background on the study: Acute and convalescent COVID-19 specimens originated in the United States, Italy and Spain.

The data were produced by immunoSEQ multiplex PCR, yet TCRdb's version contains in-frame clones alone and is incomplete. The data hold approximately 230,000 clones, with just over 85% observed a single time. The specimen sequenced was peripheral blood. This TCR derives from a man aged 25-40 years who had recovered from COVID-19.

CDR3 DNA sequence: TGCGCCAGCAGCCACCCCGGACTAGCGGGGGGGCCAGTCTACAATGAGCAGTTCTTC. Encoded protein: CASSHPGLAGGPVYNEQFF. The J gene is TRBJ2-1, the V gene TRBV4-1, with 15 bases matching TRBD2. After removal of 3 bases from V and 3 bases from J, the junction contained 9 bases not matched to a gene. Germline V gene lookup returns CDR1 MGHRA and CDR2 YSYEKL. The CDR3 has 19 residues.